This TCR beta chain originates from a study of blood T cell repertoires in COVID-19. Study context: PBMCs, B-cell-depleted T cells, or T cells provided the cDNA or gDNA that made up the material.

This table comes from immunoSEQ multiplex PCR, and its TCRdb copy is limited to in-frame clones, with some not included. Here the sample spans approximately 440,000 clones, 90% being singletons. The CDR3 loop spans 17 amino acids. Trimming cost V 2 bases and J 1 base, with 17 bases left between them. Germline CDR1 LGHDT, CDR2 YNNKEL (reference sequence). Recruitment covered roughly 24 US areas and drew participants whose ages spanned roughly 18 to 90 years. Researchers sorted participants into cohorts using their self-reported clinical history. The sequenced material came from PBMCs or T cells enriched from blood (not recorded which). The TCR comes from a man younger than 35 who had recovered from COVID-19. The V call is TRBV3-1 (or the pseudogene TRBV3-2), the J call TRBJ1-1; D is possibly TRBD1 (5 bases). CDR3: CASSQLGLKRKNTEAFF. CDR3 nucleotides: TGTGCCAGCAGCCAACTGGGACTAAAACGTAAGAACACTGAAGCTTTCTTT.